The present TCR beta chain was sequenced within a study of shared clonotypes between healthy human individuals. This CDR3 is built from 14 residues. Naive CD8 cells, CD45RO-negative and positively selected for CCR7, excluded terminally differentiated effector memory CD45RA+ cells. Regarding this clone: The antigen remains undetermined.

Clones were sequenced by immunoSEQ multiplex PCR, and TCRdb holds only the in-frame ones, with some missing. The table lists around 1,900,000 clones, over 85% of them singletons, with approximately 1.7% in the top ten. Study results and caveats: Larger estimated richness was generally seen in naive subsets than in memory subsets.

The J gene is TRBJ1-2, the V gene TRBV21-1; the D call of TRBD1 is as the table states it, not checked on the DNA. TRBV21-1 is shown as a pseudogene. The sequence derives from a man between 18 and 35 years old in good health. Some clones in this sample may be carry-over from other donors' samples. Material for sequencing was naive CD8+ T cells from PBMCs. This CDR3 is CASSSPRGRGGYTF. CDR3 sequence (DNA): TGTGCCAGCAGCAGCCCCAGGGGGCGTGGAGGCTACACCTTC.